The source of this TCR beta chain is a study of T cells expressing NK-cell markers. Overall study: Sorted CD3+CD56-NKG2C+, CD3+CD56+NKG2C+ and CD3+CD56+NKG2C- T cells supplied the TCR beta repertoires.

The TCR beta cDNA came from 5'RACE template switching with UMIs. Reprocessing the 5' RACE reads, TCRdb reports a single entry for every CDR3 protein and omits DNA. This listing includes some 120,000 distinct CDR3 sequences. About this clonotype itself: Antigen unknown.

The study's findings and limits: These same clonotypes (in several donors) also led the CD3+CD56-NKG2C+ fraction.

The length of the CDR3 is 12 residues. The TCR comes from a woman between 18 and 69 years old in good health. Sequenced material: blood T cells: a sorted CD56 or NKG2C T cell subset, CD4+ or CD8+ T cells, or bulk PBMC T cells (not recorded which). This chain links TRBV12-3 or TRBV12-4 with TRBJ2-1; the D call from TCRdb, TRBD1, cannot be confirmed without DNA. The CDR3 loop is CASRTQGNEQFF.